Presented here are 30 T cell receptor beta chains from one specimen sequenced in a study of T cells in Graves' hyperthyroidism and ophthalmopathy. TCR beta CDR3 regions were amplified from RNA transcripts. Carried out on the TCR CDR3, a first-round RT-PCR used the HTBI primer set. A single record per CDR3 protein comes from TCRdb applying MiXCR to the multiplex PCR reads. The top ten clones hold less than 55% of a sample with 500,000 to 550,000 distinct CDR3 sequences, 20% of them seen once. The sequencing input was blood. The source is a man aged 40-55 years with Graves' ophthalmopathy.

This clonotype has a handful of counts. The V gene is TRBV20-1, the J gene TRBJ2-2; possibly TRBD2 for D (6 bases). The CDR3 has 13 amino acids. The V gene's germline CDR1 is DFQATT and CDR2 SNEGSKA (reference sequence). With 6 bases removed from V and 5 bases from J, the gap between germline ends came to 13 bases. The CDR3: CSAGDFPTGELFF. The CDR3 DNA is TGCAGTGCCGGGGACTTTCCTACCGGGGAGCTGTTTTTT.

In its sample, this clonotype was seen a few times. The V and J genes are TRBV14 and TRBJ2-7; D may be TRBD2 (6 bases). Germline loops: CDR1 SGHDN, CDR2 FVKESK. CDR3 length: 15 amino acids. Trimming took 0 bases from V and 2 from J, leaving 11 bases between them. The CDR3 here is CASSQDYGGTYEQYF. In DNA, the CDR3 is TGTGCCAGCAGCCAAGATTACGGGGGTACCTACGAGCAGTACTTC.

This clonotype was observed a handful of times. The gene calls are TRBV9 and TRBJ2-5, with 9 bases that match TRBD2. CDR1 is SGDLS and CDR2 is YYNGEE in the germline V gene. The J segment lost 1 base and the V segment lost 0 bases, leaving 4 bases of the junction unmatched. The CDR3 sequence is 16 residues long. The DNA for the CDR3 is TGTGCCAGCAGCGTAGGAAATAGCGGGAGCCAAGAGACCCAGTACTTC. It yields the protein CASSVGNSGSQETQYF.

This clonotype was seen a handful of times. The chain carries TRBV30 and TRBJ2-5; D remains unclear. The germline V gene encodes CDR1 GTSNPN and CDR2 SVGIG (reference sequence). V lost 0 bases to trimming and J lost 8 bases, with 10 bases between them. There are 12 residues in the CDR3. The CDR3 nucleotides are TGTGCCTGGAGTGTATTAATGAGTACCCAGTACTTC. Its translation is CAWSVLMSTQYF.

This chain uses TRBV3-1 with TRBJ2-3; D uncertain. Per germline, CDR1 LGHDT and CDR2 YNNKEL (reference sequence). V lost 5 bases and J 5 bases, leaving 14 bases between the germline ends. This CDR3 has 14 amino acids. CDR3 DNA: TGTGCCAGCAGCAAAACAGTTGTACAAGATACGCAGTATTTT. This codes for CASSKTVVQDTQYF.

The CDR3: CASSDQAGTLYNEQFF. In DNA, the CDR3 is TGTGCCAGCAGTGACCAAGCGGGGACTCTCTACAATGAGCAGTTCTTC. The chain joins TRBV6-4 to TRBJ2-1, with 7 bases matching TRBD2. The ends lost 2 bases at V and 3 bases at J; junction bases unmatched: 7. The V gene's germline CDR1 is MRHNA and CDR2 SNTAGT. The length of the CDR3 is 16 residues.

This clonotype showed up many times. The chain recombines TRBV6-1 with TRBJ2-5; D not resolved. Trimming took off 8 bases at V and 2 bases at J, with 9 bases between the two ends. Germline-derived CDR1 and CDR2 are MNHNS and SASEGT. The CDR3 sequence is 12 residues long. The CDR3 DNA reads TGTGCCAGCCGGATCTCTCAAGAGACCCAGTACTTC. This sequence encodes CASRISQETQYF.

This clonotype was seen just once. The chain combines TRBV7-8 with TRBJ1-3, with D perhaps TRBD1 (5 bases). Germline V gene lookup returns CDR1 SGHVS and CDR2 FQNEAQ. This CDR3 is 16 amino acids long. The ends were cut back, 2 bases at V and 2 bases at J, with 13 bases in the middle. CDR3 bases: TGTGCCAGCAGCTTAAGGTTGGGGCCGGCTGGAAACACCATATATTTT. It codes for CASSLRLGPAGNTIYF.

This rearrangement joins TRBV6-2 or TRBV6-3 to TRBJ1-2, with D possibly matching TRBD1 (6 bases). Deletions cut 2 bases from V and 6 bases from J, with 10 bases between. Per the germline V gene, CDR1 is MNHEY and CDR2 is SVGEGT. The CDR3 runs 13 residues. The CDR3 region has the DNA TGTGCCAGCAGTTACGGGGGGGCTGATGGCTACACCTTC. It codes for CASSYGGADGYTF.

V and J are TRBV20-1 and TRBJ1-2; unclear D gene. The V end was cut by 3 bases, the J end by 6 bases, with 8 bases between. Germline V gene data show CDR1 as DFQATT and CDR2 as SNEGSKA (reference sequence). The CDR3 consists of 11 residues. The DNA for the CDR3 is TGCAGTGCTAGTACGGCCCATGGCTACACCTTC. Translating it yields CSASTAHGYTF.

This clonotype was found a few times. The chain carries TRBV19 and TRBJ1-1; TRBD1 is a possible D gene (5 bases). Trimming cost V 9 bases and J 2 bases, with 22 bases left between them. The germline V gene has CDR1 LNHDA and CDR2 SQIVND (reference sequence). The length of the CDR3 is 16 residues. CDR3 nucleotide sequence: TGTGCCAGCCAATCCAGAGTGGCAGGGCTAAACACTGAAGCTTTCTTT. Residues: CASQSRVAGLNTEAFF. Combining the CDR3 with reference TRBV19 and TRBJ1-1 gives the whole variable domain DGGITQSPKYLFRKEGQNVTLSCEQNLNHDAMYWYRQDPGQGLRLIYYSQIVNDFQKGDIAEGYSVSREKKESFPLTVTSAQKNPTAFYLCASQSRVAGLNTEAFFGQGTRLTVV.

This clonotype was detected ten times or more. The chain uses TRBV20-1 and TRBJ1-1; D ambiguous. This CDR3 is 14 amino acids long. From germline, CDR1 is DFQATT and CDR2 SNEGSKA (reference sequence). V lost 6 bases, J lost 1 base, and 15 bases lay in between. CDR3 amino acids: CSAVDREWNTEAFF. CDR3 DNA sequence: TGCAGTGCCGTGGACCGCGAATGGAACACTGAAGCTTTCTTT.

This clonotype was counted once. One base away lies a much larger clone, so this may be a sequencing read error. The chain links TRBV27 to TRBJ2-7, with 11 bases fitting TRBD2. CDR3 length: 16 residues. V trimming: 5 bases; J trimming: 2 bases; junction bases outside the gene matches: 8. CDR1 and CDR2 (germline): MNHEY, SMNVEV (reference sequence). In nucleotides, the CDR3 is TGTGCCAGCAGTGATAGCGGGGGGGGAGATCCCTACGAGCAGTACTTC. This encodes CASSDSGGGDPYEQYF.

This clonotype was counted between two and nine times. The chain links TRBV6-2 or TRBV6-3 to TRBJ2-1; the D gene is possibly TRBD2 (6 bases). In germline, CDR1 is MNHEY, CDR2 SVGEGT. V was clipped by 0 bases and J by 9 bases, with 9 bases between them. The CDR3 is made up of 13 amino acids. CDR3 sequence: CASSYSGGGEQFF. In DNA, the CDR3 is TGTGCCAGCAGTTACTCGGGGGGAGGTGAGCAGTTCTTC.

In its sample, this clonotype was seen many times. The chain employs TRBV2 and TRBJ2-7, with D hard to call. V lost 2 bases, J lost 1 base, and 9 bases lay in between. Germline CDR1 SNHLY, CDR2 FYNNEI. This CDR3 contains 14 residues. The CDR3 sequence is CASSETARSYEQYF. CDR3 nucleotides: TGTGCCAGCAGTGAAACCGCCAGGTCCTACGAGCAGTACTTC.

The genes are TRBV9 and TRBJ2-3, with D perhaps assigned TRBD1 or TRBD2 (5 bases each). This CDR3 is 15 amino acids long. The V end lost 0 bases, the J end lost 4 bases, and 12 bases lay between the germline ends. Germline V gene data show CDR1 as SGDLS and CDR2 as YYNGEE. CDR3: CASSVAEGWADTQYF. As DNA, the CDR3 is TGTGCCAGCAGCGTAGCCGAGGGGTGGGCAGATACGCAGTATTTT. The variable domain in full, completed from reference TRBV9 and TRBJ2-3, reads DSGVTQTPKHLITATGQRVTLRCSPRSGDLSVYWYQQSLDQGLQFLIQYYNGEERAKGNILERFSAQQFPDLHSELNLSSLELGDSALYFCASSVAEGWADTQYFGPGTRLTVL.

This clonotype has ten or more counts. The chain joins TRBV28 to TRBJ2-7; the match to TRBD2 covers 10 bases. CDR3 size: 16 residues. The ends lost 3 bases at V and 4 bases at J; junction bases unmatched: 9. CDR1 is MDHEN and CDR2 is SYDVKM in the germline V gene. The CDR3 DNA reads TGTGCCAGCAGTTTTTTCCTAGCGGGAGCGGTGTACGAGCAGTACTTC. It codes for CASSFFLAGAVYEQYF.

There are a few counts of this clonotype. The chain carries TRBV5-6 and TRBJ1-4, with no clear D. Germline-derived CDR1 and CDR2 are SGHDT and YYEEEE. Trimming took 0 bases from V and 8 from J, leaving 11 bases between them. This CDR3 contains 14 residues. CDR3 bases: TGTGCCAGCAGCTTGGACGGGATGGGCGAAAAACTGTTTTTT. Translation: CASSLDGMGEKLFF.

V gene TRBV5-1 combines with J gene TRBJ2-1; TRBD1 matches 8 bases. The ends lost 0 bases at V and 5 bases at J; junction bases unmatched: 4. The germline CDR1 and CDR2 sequences are SGHRS and YFSETQ. The CDR3 has 15 residues. CDR3 nucleotides: TGCGCCAGCAGCTTGGTCACAGGGGGTCACAATGAGCAGTTCTTC. This codes for CASSLVTGGHNEQFF. The complete variable domain, with remaining parts taken from reference TRBV5-1 and TRBJ2-1, reads KAGVTQTPRYLIKTRGQQVTLSCSPISGHRSVSWYQQTPGQGLQFLFEYFSETQRNKGNFPGRFSGRQFSNSRSEMNVSTLELGDSALYLCASSLVTGGHNEQFFGPGTRLTVL.

The sample holds a few counts of this clonotype. The chain uses TRBV29-1 and TRBJ1-1; the match to TRBD1 covers 10 bases. V trimming: 4 bases; J trimming: 0 bases; junction bases outside the gene matches: 2. CDR1 is SQVTM and CDR2 is ANQGSEA in the germline V gene. The length of the CDR3 is 14 residues. The CDR3 protein is CSVATGGMNTEAFF. The CDR3 DNA sequence: TGCAGCGTTGCGACAGGGGGCATGAACACTGAAGCTTTCTTT.

This clonotype appeared many times. V usage is TRBV2 and J usage is TRBJ2-7, with TRBD1 identical over 7 bases. The V and J ends lost 7 bases and 2 bases, in that order; junction bases with no gene match: 5. In germline, CDR1 is SNHLY, CDR2 FYNNEI. CDR3 length: 13 amino acids. CDR3 coding DNA: TGTGCCAGCACCGGAACAGGGGCCTACGAGCAGTACTTC. Amino acid sequence: CASTGTGAYEQYF.

This clonotype was counted at least ten times. The chain recombines TRBV11-1 with TRBJ2-1; 11 bases agree with TRBD1. Trimming cost V 5 bases and J 4 bases; bases outside gene matches: 4. In germline, CDR1 is SGHAT, CDR2 FQDESV (reference sequence). The CDR3 runs 15 residues. The CDR3 nucleotides read TGTGCCAGCAGCCCGGGGACAGGGGGGTACAATGAGCAGTTCTTC. Its protein is CASSPGTGGYNEQFF.

The rearrangement links TRBV18 to TRBJ2-4, with D unclear. Germline V gene lookup returns CDR1 KGHSH and CDR2 LQKENI. The CDR3 has 16 residues. Trimming left V 5 bases short and J 0 bases short, with 14 bases between. The CDR3 bases are TGTGCCAGCTCAAACTGGGCGGAATTAGCCAAAAACATTCAGTACTTC. Translating gives CASSNWAELAKNIQYF.

V usage is TRBV2 and J usage is TRBJ2-3; D gene ambiguous. This CDR3 comprises 13 residues. Germline CDR1 SNHLY, CDR2 FYNNEI. Trimming left V 8 bases short and J 3 bases short, with 12 bases between. The CDR3 DNA sequence: TGTGCCAGCTTCGTCGAGCCAACAGATACGCAGTATTTT. It is translated as CASFVEPTDTQYF.

The V and J genes are TRBV6-2 or TRBV6-3 and TRBJ2-1; 10 bases map to TRBD2. Per germline, CDR1 MNHEY and CDR2 SVGEGT. The length of the CDR3 is 15 residues. Losses at the gene ends were 2 bases for V and 4 bases for J; bases not matched to a gene: 2. CDR3 in amino acids: CASSYKTSGYNEQFF. Written as DNA, the CDR3 is TGTGCCAGCAGTTACAAGACTAGCGGGTACAATGAGCAGTTCTTC.

This clonotype was counted between two and nine times. V gene TRBV19 combines with J gene TRBJ2-2; TRBD2 matches at 10 bases. From germline, CDR1 is LNHDA and CDR2 SQIVND (reference sequence). The ends lost 5 bases at V and 3 bases at J; junction bases unmatched: 6. The CDR3 covers 16 residues. The CDR3 coding sequence is TGTGCCAGTAGTGAGAGCGGGAGGGCCTACACCGGGGAGCTGTTTTTT. Translated: CASSESGRAYTGELFF.

V is TRBV6-2 or TRBV6-3 and J is TRBJ1-4; possible D gene TRBD1, 5 bases. Germline loops: CDR1 MNHEY, CDR2 SVGEGT. The CDR3 spans 15 residues. Trimming cost V 2 bases and J 7 bases, with 14 bases left between them. The CDR3 nucleotides read TGTGCCAGCAGTTACACGGGTCAAACAGGTGAAAAACTGTTTTTT. Amino acids: CASSYTGQTGEKLFF.

This clonotype has at least ten counts. This chain joins TRBV10-3 and TRBJ2-5; D is perhaps TRBD1 (7 bases). The CDR3 totals 16 residues. CDR1 and CDR2 (germline): ENHRY, SYGVKD. V was pared by 6 bases and J by 1 base, with 18 bases between. CDR3 residues: CAIRGGGTALQETQYF. The CDR3 DNA reads TGTGCCATCAGAGGAGGGGGGACAGCCCTCCAAGAGACCCAGTACTTC.

The V and J genes are TRBV28 and TRBJ2-3; the match to TRBD1 covers 12 bases. This CDR3 spans 16 amino acids. CDR1 and CDR2 (germline): MDHEN, SYDVKM. The V and J ends lost 0 bases and 7 bases, in that order; junction bases with no gene match: 5. The chain's CDR3 is CASSLWGQGAGNTQYF. In DNA form, the CDR3 reads TGTGCCAGCAGTTTATGGGGACAGGGGGCAGGGAATACGCAGTATTTT.

The rearrangement uses TRBV6-1 and TRBJ2-7; maybe TRBD2 (5 bases). The germline gives CDR1 MNHNS, CDR2 SASEGT. V lost 5 bases and J lost 0, with 14 bases in between. The CDR3 consists of 15 residues. CDR3 nucleotides: TGTGCCAGCAGTCTCACGGGGTCAAGCTCCTACGAGCAGTACTTC. This sequence encodes CASSLTGSSSYEQYF.